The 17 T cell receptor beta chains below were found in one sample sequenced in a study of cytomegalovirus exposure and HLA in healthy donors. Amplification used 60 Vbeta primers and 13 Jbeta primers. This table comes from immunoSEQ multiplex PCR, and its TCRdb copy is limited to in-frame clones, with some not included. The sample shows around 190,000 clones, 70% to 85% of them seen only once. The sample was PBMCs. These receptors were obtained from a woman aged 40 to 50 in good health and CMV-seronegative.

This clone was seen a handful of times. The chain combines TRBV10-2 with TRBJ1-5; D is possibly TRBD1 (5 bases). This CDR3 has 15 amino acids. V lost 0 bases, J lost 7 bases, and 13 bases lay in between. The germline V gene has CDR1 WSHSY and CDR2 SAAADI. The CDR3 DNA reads TGCGCCAGCAGTGAGTCTGGGCAGGGAAGGCAGCCCCAGCATTTT. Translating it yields CASSESGQGRQPQHF.

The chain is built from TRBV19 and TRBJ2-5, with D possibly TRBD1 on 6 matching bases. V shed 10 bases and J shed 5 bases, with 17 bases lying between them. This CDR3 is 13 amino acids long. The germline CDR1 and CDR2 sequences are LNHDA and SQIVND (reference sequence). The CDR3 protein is CATQGGEGETQYF. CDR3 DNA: TGTGCCACCCAAGGGGGTGAGGGGGAGACCCAGTACTTC.

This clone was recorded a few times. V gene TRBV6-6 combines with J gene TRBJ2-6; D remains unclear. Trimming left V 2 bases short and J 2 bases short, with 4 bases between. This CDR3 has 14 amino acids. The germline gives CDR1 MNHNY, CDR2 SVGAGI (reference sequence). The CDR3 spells CASSYLAGANVLTF. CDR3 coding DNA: TGTGCCAGCAGTTACCTTGCTGGGGCCAACGTCCTGACTTTC.

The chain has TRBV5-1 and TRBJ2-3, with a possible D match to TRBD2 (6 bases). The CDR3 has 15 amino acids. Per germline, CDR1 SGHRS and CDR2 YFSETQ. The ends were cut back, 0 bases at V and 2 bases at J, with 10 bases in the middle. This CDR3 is CASSLVPGVTDTQYF. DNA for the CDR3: TGCGCCAGCAGCTTGGTGCCGGGAGTCACAGATACGCAGTATTTT. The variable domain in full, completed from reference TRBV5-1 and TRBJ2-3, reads KAGVTQTPRYLIKTRGQQVTLSCSPISGHRSVSWYQQTPGQGLQFLFEYFSETQRNKGNFPGRFSGRQFSNSRSEMNVSTLELGDSALYLCASSLVPGVTDTQYFGPGTRLTVL.

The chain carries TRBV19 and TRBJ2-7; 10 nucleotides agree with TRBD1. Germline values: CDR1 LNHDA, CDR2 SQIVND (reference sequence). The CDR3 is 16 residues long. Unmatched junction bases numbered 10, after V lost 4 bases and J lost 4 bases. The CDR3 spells CASSTWAGTGAYEQYF. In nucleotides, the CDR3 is TGTGCCAGTAGTACTTGGGCCGGGACAGGGGCTTACGAGCAGTACTTC. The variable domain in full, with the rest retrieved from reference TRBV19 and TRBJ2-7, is DGGITQSPKYLFRKEGQNVTLSCEQNLNHDAMYWYRQDPGQGLRLIYYSQIVNDFQKGDIAEGYSVSREKKESFPLTVTSAQKNPTAFYLCASSTWAGTGAYEQYFGPGTRLTVT.

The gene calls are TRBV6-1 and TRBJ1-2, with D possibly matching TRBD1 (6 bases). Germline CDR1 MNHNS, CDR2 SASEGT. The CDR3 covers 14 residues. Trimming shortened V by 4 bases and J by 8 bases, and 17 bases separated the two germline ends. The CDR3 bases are TGTGCCAGCAGTGGGGCGGGGGGGCCTGGGGGCTACACCTTC. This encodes CASSGAGGPGGYTF.

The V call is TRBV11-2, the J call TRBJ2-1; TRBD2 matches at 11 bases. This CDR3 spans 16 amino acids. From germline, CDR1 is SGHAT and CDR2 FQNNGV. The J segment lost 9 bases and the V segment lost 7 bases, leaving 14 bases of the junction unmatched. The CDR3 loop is CASTRYASGGYGEQFF. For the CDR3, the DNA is TGTGCCAGCACTCGCTACGCTAGCGGGGGGTATGGTGAGCAGTTCTTC. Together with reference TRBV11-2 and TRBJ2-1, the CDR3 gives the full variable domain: EAGVAQSPRYKIIEKRQSVAFWCNPISGHATLYWYQQILGQGPKLLIQFQNNGVVDDSQLPKDRFSAERLKGVDSTLKIQPAKLEDSAVYLCASTRYASGGYGEQFFGPGTRLTVL.

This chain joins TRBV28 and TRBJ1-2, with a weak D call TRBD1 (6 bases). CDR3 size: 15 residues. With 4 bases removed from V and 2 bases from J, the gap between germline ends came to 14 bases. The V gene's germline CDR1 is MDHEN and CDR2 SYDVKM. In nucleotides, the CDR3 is TGTGCCAGCAGTTCCACACAGGGTAGGAACTATGGCTACACCTTC. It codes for CASSSTQGRNYGYTF.

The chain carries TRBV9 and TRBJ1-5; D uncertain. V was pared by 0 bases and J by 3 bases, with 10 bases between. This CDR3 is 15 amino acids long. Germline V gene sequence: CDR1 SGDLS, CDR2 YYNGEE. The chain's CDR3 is CASSVAGRNNQPQHF. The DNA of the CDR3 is TGTGCCAGCAGCGTAGCGGGTCGGAACAATCAGCCCCAGCATTTT.

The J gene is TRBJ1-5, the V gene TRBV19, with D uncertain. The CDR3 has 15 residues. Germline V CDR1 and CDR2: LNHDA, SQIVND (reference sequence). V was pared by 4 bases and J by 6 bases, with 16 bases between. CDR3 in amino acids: CASSRSGKNAQPQHF. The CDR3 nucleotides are TGTGCCAGTAGTAGGTCGGGGAAGAACGCTCAGCCCCAGCATTTT.

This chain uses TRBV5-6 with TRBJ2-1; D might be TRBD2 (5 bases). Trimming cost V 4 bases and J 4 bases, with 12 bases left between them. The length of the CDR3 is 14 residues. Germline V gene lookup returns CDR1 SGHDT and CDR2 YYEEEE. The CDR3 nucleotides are TGTGCCAGCAGCCCCGAAACTAGATACAATGAGCAGTTCTTC. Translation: CASSPETRYNEQFF.

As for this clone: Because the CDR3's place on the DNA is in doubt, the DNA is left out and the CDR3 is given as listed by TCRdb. CDR3 loop: CASSWGPGNYGYPF. V gene TRBV5-4 combines with J gene TRBJ1-2. The CDR3 sequence runs 14 residues, both termini included. CDR1 and CDR2 from the germline V gene are SGHNT and YYREEE (reference sequence).

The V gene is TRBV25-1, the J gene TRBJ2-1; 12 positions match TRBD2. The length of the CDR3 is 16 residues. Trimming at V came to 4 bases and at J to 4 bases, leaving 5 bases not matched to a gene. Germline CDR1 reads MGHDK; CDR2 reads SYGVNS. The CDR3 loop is CASSVRTSGVYNEQFF. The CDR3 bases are TGTGCCAGCAGTGTGCGGACTAGCGGGGTATACAATGAGCAGTTCTTC. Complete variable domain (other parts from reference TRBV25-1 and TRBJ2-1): EADIYQTPRYLVIGTGKKITLECSQTMGHDKMYWYQQDPGMELHLIHYSYGVNSTEKGDLSSESTVSRIRTEHFPLTLESARPSHTSQYLCASSVRTSGVYNEQFFGPGTRLTVL.

CDR3: CASSLRRDYSEQFF. CDR3 DNA: TGTGCCAGCAGCTTACGGAGGGACTATTCTGAGCAGTTCTTC. This chain links TRBV5-4 with TRBJ2-1; TRBD2 matches 7 bases. J gave up 9 bases and V 2 bases, and 8 bases lay outside the gene matches. CDR1 is SGHNT, CDR2 YYREEE, per germline (reference sequence). The CDR3 consists of 14 residues.

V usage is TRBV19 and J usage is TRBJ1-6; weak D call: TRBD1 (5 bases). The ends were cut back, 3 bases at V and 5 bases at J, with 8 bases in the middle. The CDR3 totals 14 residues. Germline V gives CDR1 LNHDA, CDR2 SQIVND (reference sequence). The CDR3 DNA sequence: TGTGCCAGTAGTATTAGACAGAATAATTCACCCCTCCACTTT. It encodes CASSIRQNNSPLHF.

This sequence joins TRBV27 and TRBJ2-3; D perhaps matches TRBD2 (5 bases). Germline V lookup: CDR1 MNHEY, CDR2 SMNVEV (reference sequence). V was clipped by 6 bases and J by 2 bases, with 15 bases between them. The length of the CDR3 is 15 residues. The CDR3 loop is CASRAAPPDTDTQYF. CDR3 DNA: TGTGCCAGCAGAGCGGCGCCACCCGACACAGATACGCAGTATTTT.

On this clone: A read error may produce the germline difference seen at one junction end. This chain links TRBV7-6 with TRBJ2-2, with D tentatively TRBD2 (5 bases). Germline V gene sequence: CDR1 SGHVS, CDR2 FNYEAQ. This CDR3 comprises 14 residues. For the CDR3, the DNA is TGTGCCAGCAGCTTAGCAGAGAACACCGGGAAGCTGTTTTTT. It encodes CASSLAENTGKLFF.